What follows are 6 T cell receptor beta chains derived from one specimen sequenced in a study of response to subunit inactivated influenza vaccine. TCRdb recomputed calls from the RT-PCR reads with MiXCR, one row per CDR3 protein. The data contain 700,000 to 900,000 distinct CDR3 sequences, around 21% of them seen just once; the ten biggest clones take up roughly 10%. The sequences come from PBMCs from blood, collected 5 days after vaccination. The receptors stem from a man aged 50 or older who received an inactivated influenza vaccine.

Ten or more counts support this clonotype. CDR3 amino acids: CATSSDSYEQYF. The CDR3 DNA is TGTGCCACCTCGTCCGACTCCTACGAGCAGTACTTC. V and J are TRBV10-3 and TRBJ2-7; D is uncertain. Germline loops: CDR1 ENHRY, CDR2 SYGVKD. The CDR3 runs to 12 residues. Trimming shortened V by 10 bases and J by 0 bases, and 10 bases separated the two germline ends.

There are a few counts of this clonotype. J is TRBJ2-3 and V is TRBV15; D is unclear. Deletions cut 9 bases from V and 3 bases from J, with 13 bases between. The CDR3 is 13 amino acids. In germline, CDR1 is LNHNV, CDR2 YYDKDF (reference sequence). The CDR3 sequence is CATIGRVTDTQYF. The CDR3 DNA reads as TGTGCCACAATCGGTAGGGTTACAGATACGCAGTATTTT.

The sample holds many counts of this clonotype. The chain employs TRBV4-2 and TRBJ2-7; 9 bases are a match to TRBD1. Germline V gives CDR1 LGHNA, CDR2 YNFKEQ. This CDR3 is 16 amino acids long. Germline trimming cut 1 base from V and 1 base from J; bases unmatched to any gene: 5. The CDR3 DNA follows: TGTGCCAGCAGCCAAGTCGCGGGACAGGGATCCTACGAGCAGTACTTC. Translating it yields CASSQVAGQGSYEQYF.

This clonotype was counted a few times. The CDR3 region has the DNA TGTGCCAGCAGCTCCCACAGGGAGTCGACCTACAATGAGCAGTTCTTC. Amino acid sequence: CASSSHRESTYNEQFF. The V and J genes are TRBV13 and TRBJ2-1; a weak D match, TRBD1 (6 bases). The CDR3 spans 16 residues. Germline CDR1 PRHDT, CDR2 FYEKMQ (reference sequence). Trimming removed 4 bases from V and 2 bases from J, with 15 bases in between. Together with reference TRBV13 and TRBJ2-1, the CDR3 gives the full variable domain: AAGVIQSPRHLIKEKRETATLKCYPIPRHDTVYWYQQGPGQDPQFLISFYEKMQSDKGSIPDRFSAQQFSDYHSELNMSSLELGDSALYFCASSSHRESTYNEQFFGPGTRLTVL.

The V call is TRBV7-6, the J call TRBJ2-5; D might be TRBD2 (5 bases). CDR1 SGHVS and CDR2 FNYEAQ come from the germline V gene. V was pared by 1 base and J by 0 bases, with 9 bases between. CDR3 length: 15 residues. CDR3 amino acids: CASSLVRTYQETQYF. The DNA for the CDR3 is TGTGCCAGCAGCTTAGTCAGGACTTACCAAGAGACCCAGTACTTC.

This clonotype was observed a few times. This chain links TRBV20-1 with TRBJ2-7; D is undetermined. Germline CDR1 is DFQATT and CDR2 is SNEGSKA (reference sequence). This CDR3 spans 12 amino acids. Trimming stripped 3 bases from V and 6 bases from J, with 12 bases between. For the CDR3, the DNA is TGCAGTGCTAGCGACCGCGGCCTCGAGCAGTACTTC. Protein sequence: CSASDRGLEQYF.